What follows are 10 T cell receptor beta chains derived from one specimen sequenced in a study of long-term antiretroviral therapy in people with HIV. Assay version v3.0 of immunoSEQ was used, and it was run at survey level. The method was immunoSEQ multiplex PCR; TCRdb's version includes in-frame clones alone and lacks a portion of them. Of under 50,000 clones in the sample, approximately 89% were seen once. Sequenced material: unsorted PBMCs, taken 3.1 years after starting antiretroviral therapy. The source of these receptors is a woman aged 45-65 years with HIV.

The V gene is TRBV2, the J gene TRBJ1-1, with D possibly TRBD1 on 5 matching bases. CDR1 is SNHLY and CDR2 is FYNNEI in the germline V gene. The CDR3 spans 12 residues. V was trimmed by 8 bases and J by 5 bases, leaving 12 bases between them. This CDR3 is CASGGSGTEAFF. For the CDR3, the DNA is TGTGCCAGCGGGGGGTCCGGAACTGAAGCTTTCTTT. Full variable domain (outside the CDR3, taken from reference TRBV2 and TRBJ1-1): EPEVTQTPSHQVTQMGQEVILRCVPISNHLYFYWYRQILGQKVEFLVSFYNNEISEKSEIFDDQFSVERPDGSNFTLKIRSTKLEDSAMYFCASGGSGTEAFFGQGTRLTVV.

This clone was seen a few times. The CDR3 sequence is CASSLAAGGGYGYTF. DNA for the CDR3: TGCGCCAGCAGCTTGGCCGCAGGGGGCGGGTATGGCTACACCTTC. J is TRBJ1-2 and V is TRBV5-1; 8 bases agree with TRBD1. The germline V gene has CDR1 SGHRS and CDR2 YFSETQ. The junction had 6 bases not matched to a gene; V was cut back by 0 bases and J by 5 bases. The CDR3 length is 15 residues. The full variable domain, its missing parts supplied by reference TRBV5-1 and TRBJ1-2, is KAGVTQTPRYLIKTRGQQVTLSCSPISGHRSVSWYQQTPGQGLQFLFEYFSETQRNKGNFPGRFSGRQFSNSRSEMNVSTLELGDSALYLCASSLAAGGGYGYTFGSGTRLTVV.

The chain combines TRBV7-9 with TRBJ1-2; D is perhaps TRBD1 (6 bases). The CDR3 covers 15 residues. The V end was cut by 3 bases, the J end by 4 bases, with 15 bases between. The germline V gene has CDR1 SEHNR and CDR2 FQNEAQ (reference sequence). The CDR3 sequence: CASSFLRTETYGYTF. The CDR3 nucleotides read TGTGCCAGCAGCTTTCTCAGGACAGAGACCTATGGCTACACCTTC.

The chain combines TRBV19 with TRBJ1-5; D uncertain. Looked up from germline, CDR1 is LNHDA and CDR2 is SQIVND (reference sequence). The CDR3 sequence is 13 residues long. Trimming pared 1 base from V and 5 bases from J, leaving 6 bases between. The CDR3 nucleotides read TGTGCCAGTAGTATAGGCGTGGATCAGCCCCAGCATTTT. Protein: CASSIGVDQPQHF.

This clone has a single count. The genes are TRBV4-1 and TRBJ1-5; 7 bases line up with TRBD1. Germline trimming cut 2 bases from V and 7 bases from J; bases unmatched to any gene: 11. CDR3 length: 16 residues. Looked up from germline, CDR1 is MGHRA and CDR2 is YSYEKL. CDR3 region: CASSQNPGTAWQPQHF. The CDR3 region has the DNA TGCGCCAGCAGCCAAAACCCCGGGACAGCATGGCAGCCCCAGCATTTT.

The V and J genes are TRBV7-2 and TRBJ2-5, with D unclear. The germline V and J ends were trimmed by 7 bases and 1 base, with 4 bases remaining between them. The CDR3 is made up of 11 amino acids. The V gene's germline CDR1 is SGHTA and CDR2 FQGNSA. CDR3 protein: CASTGQETQYF. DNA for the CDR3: TGTGCCAGCACTGGCCAAGAGACCCAGTACTTC. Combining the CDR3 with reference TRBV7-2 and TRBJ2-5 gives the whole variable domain GAGVSQSPSNKVTEKGKDVELRCDPISGHTALYWYRQSLGQGLEFLIYFQGNSAPDKSGLPSDRFSAERTGGSVSTLTIQRTQQEDSAVYLCASTGQETQYFGPGTRLLVL.

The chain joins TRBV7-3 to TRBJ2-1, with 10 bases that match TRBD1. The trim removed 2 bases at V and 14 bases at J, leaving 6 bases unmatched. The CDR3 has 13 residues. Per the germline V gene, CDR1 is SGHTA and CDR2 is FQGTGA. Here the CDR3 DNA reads TGTGCCAGCAGCTTAGGGGACAGGGGTCCAAAGTTCTTC. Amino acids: CASSLGDRGPKFF.

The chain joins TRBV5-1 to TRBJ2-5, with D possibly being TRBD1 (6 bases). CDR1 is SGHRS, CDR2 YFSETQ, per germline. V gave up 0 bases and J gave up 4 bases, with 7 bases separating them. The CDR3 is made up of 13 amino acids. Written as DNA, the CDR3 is TGCGCCAGCAGCTTGGGAGGGGGAGAGACCCAGTACTTC. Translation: CASSLGGGETQYF.

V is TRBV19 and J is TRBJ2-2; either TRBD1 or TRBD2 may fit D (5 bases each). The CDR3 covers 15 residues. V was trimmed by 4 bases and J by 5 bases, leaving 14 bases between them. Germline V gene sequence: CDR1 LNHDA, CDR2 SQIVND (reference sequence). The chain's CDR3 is CASSRGAWGTGELFF. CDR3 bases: TGTGCCAGTAGTAGGGGAGCCTGGGGGACCGGGGAGCTGTTTTTT. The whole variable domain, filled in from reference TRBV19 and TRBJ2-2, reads DGGITQSPKYLFRKEGQNVTLSCEQNLNHDAMYWYRQDPGQGLRLIYYSQIVNDFQKGDIAEGYSVSREKKESFPLTVTSAQKNPTAFYLCASSRGAWGTGELFFGEGSRLTVL.

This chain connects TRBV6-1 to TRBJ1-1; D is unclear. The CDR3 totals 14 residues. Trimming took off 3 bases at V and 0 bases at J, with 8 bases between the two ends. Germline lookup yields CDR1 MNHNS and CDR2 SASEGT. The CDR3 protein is CASSEPTVNTEAFF. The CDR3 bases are TGTGCCAGCAGTGAGCCCACGGTGAACACTGAAGCTTTCTTT.